One T cell receptor (beta chain) is described in this entry. Its antigen is currently unknown. The sample belongs to a study of cytomegalovirus exposure and HLA in healthy donors. General study findings and limits: A missense DCLRE1C variant was associated with V- and J-gene trimming of TCR beta chains in a later analysis, and an independent cohort replicated the association. Researchers reported from a later analysis that most CMV-associated TCR beta chains appeared HLA-restricted. TCR beta V segments were, for the most part, productive about 87% or about 30% of the time in an earlier analysis.

Both 60 Vbeta primers and 13 Jbeta primers went into the PCR. Original handling: An analysis performed later counted about 80 million unique TCR beta chains (roughly 11 million of them shared). The repertoire was sequenced with immunoSEQ multiplex PCR; TCRdb's copy has only in-frame clones and lacks some. V and J calls and clone size are those listed in that table; D and trimming were worked out from the DNA. The data hold about 200,000 clones, with approximately 70% observed a single time. Germline V CDR1 and CDR2: SEHNR, FQNEAQ (reference sequence). This CDR3 has 14 residues. V trimming: 4 bases; J trimming: 7 bases; junction bases outside the gene matches: 7.

Sequencing was performed on PBMCs. The clonotype comes from a woman aged 30 to 39 in good health and CMV-seronegative. This chain connects TRBV7-9 to TRBJ2-1; TRBD1 aligns across 7 bases. CDR3 nucleotide sequence: TGTGCCAGCAGCTCCCGGGACAGCTATAATGAGCAGTTCTTC. This encodes CASSSRDSYNEQFF.